A selection of T cell receptor beta chains follows, all from one sample in a study of graft-versus-host responses after intestinal transplantation. Sequencing was performed with immunoSEQ multiplex PCR; in TCRdb, only in-frame clones are kept and a portion is missing. The sample has some 86,000 clones, 80% to 95% seen once; the top ten hold roughly 6%. Their antigens remain unidentified. Sequences were derived from unstimulated CD8+ T cells sorted from spleen or lymph node cells, sampled before intestinal transplant. These receptors were collected from a human donor who received an intestinal transplant. The CDR3 runs from the conserved cysteine through the conserved F or W. Each record gives: D gene, clone size, J gene, CDR3 length, V gene, CDR3 protein, CDR3 DNA. The D gene is left open where the match is weak. Some rows mark clone size as missing; the rest say once, few, many or name a class of expanded clone.

D: TRBD1
size: NA
J: TRBJ1-1
length: 16
V: TRBV28
CDR3: CASSFWTGGEGTEAFF
DNA: TGTGCCAGCAGTTTTTGGACAGGGGGCGAAGGAACTGAAGCTTTCTTT

D: TRBD2
size: NA
J: TRBJ2-3
length: 14
V: TRBV29-1
CDR3: CSVEHGRSTDTQYF
DNA: TGCAGCGTTGAACACGGGAGGAGCACAGATACGCAGTATTTT

D: NA
size: NA
J: TRBJ1-1
length: 15
V: TRBV7-9
CDR3: CASSTVGAENTEAFF
DNA: TGTGCCAGCAGCACCGTAGGCGCCGAGAACACTGAAGCTTTCTTT

D: TRBD2
size: NA
J: TRBJ2-3
length: 15
V: TRBV7-2
CDR3: CASSPWDYGTDTQYF
DNA: TGTGCCAGCAGCCCCTGGGACTACGGTACAGATACGCAGTATTTT

D: TRBD2
size: NA
J: TRBJ2-1
length: 14
V: TRBV27
CDR3: CASSLAGGPDEQFF
DNA: TGTGCCAGCAGTTTAGCGGGAGGGCCGGATGAGCAGTTCTTC

D: TRBD1
size: NA
J: TRBJ1-5
length: 14
V: TRBV6-5
CDR3: CASRPGQLNQPQHF
DNA: TGTGCCAGCAGGCCGGGACAGCTCAATCAGCCCCAGCATTTT

D: NA
size: NA
J: TRBJ2-1
length: 15
V: TRBV14
CDR3: CASSLMVGSGDEQFF
DNA: TGTGCCAGCAGCCTTATGGTAGGTTCCGGGGATGAGCAGTTCTTC

D: NA
size: few
J: TRBJ2-7
length: 15
V: TRBV6-5
CDR3: CASSYSGQLVYEQYF
DNA: TGTGCCAGCAGTTACTCCGGACAGCTGGTATACGAGCAGTACTTC

D: NA
size: NA
J: TRBJ1-6
length: 15
V: TRBV15
CDR3: CATSRDQTRNSPLHF
DNA: TGTGCCACCAGCAGAGACCAAACCCGTAATTCACCCCTCCACTTT

D: NA
size: NA
J: TRBJ1-1
length: 17
V: TRBV5-6
CDR3: CASSLDRASLLNTEAFF
DNA: TGTGCCAGCAGCTTGGACAGGGCGAGTCTCCTGAACACTGAAGCTTTCTTT

D: TRBD2
size: NA
J: TRBJ2-7
length: 21
V: TRBV4-1
CDR3: CASSIHPAGTSGALAAYEQYF
DNA: TGCGCCAGCTCAATACACCCTGCCGGGACTAGCGGGGCCCTGGCGGCCTACGAGCAGTACTTC

D: NA
size: NA
J: TRBJ1-1
length: 13
V: TRBV4-1
CDR3: CASSQGGITEAFF
DNA: TGCGCCAGCAGCCAAGGAGGGATCACTGAAGCTTTCTTT

D: NA
size: NA
J: TRBJ2-3
length: 15
V: TRBV11-2
CDR3: CASSLDRDGADTQYF
DNA: TGTGCCAGCAGCTTAGATAGGGACGGGGCAGATACGCAGTATTTT

D: NA
size: NA
J: TRBJ1-2
length: 16
V: TRBV21-1
CDR3: CASSKPRDRRNYGYTF
DNA: TGTGCCAGCAGCAAACCCCGGGACAGACGAAATTATGGCTACACCTTC

D: NA
size: NA
J: TRBJ1-1
length: 12
V: TRBV7-6
CDR3: CASSFIGTEAFF
DNA: TGTGCCAGCAGCTTTATCGGCACTGAAGCTTTCTTT

D: NA
size: NA
J: TRBJ2-2
length: 17
V: TRBV5-4
CDR3: CASSTKLSSFGTGELFF
DNA: TGTGCCAGCAGCACCAAGCTATCGTCGTTTGGCACCGGGGAGCTGTTTTTT

D: TRBD1
size: NA
J: TRBJ2-2
length: 18
V: TRBV27
CDR3: CASSFFAQGALDTGELFF
DNA: TGTGCCAGCAGTTTCTTCGCTCAGGGGGCGTTGGACACCGGGGAGCTGTTTTTT

D: NA
size: NA
J: TRBJ1-6
length: 14
V: TRBV7-9
CDR3: CASSSGLGSTPLHF
DNA: TGTGCCAGCAGCTCAGGGCTAGGGTCGACACCCCTCCACTTT

D: NA
size: NA
J: TRBJ2-1
length: 14
V: TRBV19
CDR3: CASSIVIGGNEQFF
DNA: TGTGCCAGTAGTATAGTAATAGGGGGCAATGAGCAGTTCTTC

D: NA
size: NA
J: TRBJ2-7
length: 12
V: TRBV30
CDR3: CAWRGDTYEQYF
DNA: TGTGCCTGGAGAGGGGACACCTACGAGCAGTACTTC

D: NA
size: NA
J: TRBJ1-2
length: 13
V: TRBV28
CDR3: CASTGDDPYGYTF
DNA: TGTGCCAGCACGGGGGACGACCCCTATGGCTACACCTTC

D: NA
size: NA
J: TRBJ1-2
length: 16
V: TRBV11-1
CDR3: CASSFEEILGPRSYTF
DNA: TGTGCCAGCAGCTTTGAGGAGATTTTGGGACCACGGAGCTACACCTTC

D: NA
size: NA
J: TRBJ2-3
length: 13
V: TRBV9
CDR3: CASSVDFTDTQYF
DNA: TGTGCCAGCAGCGTAGACTTCACAGATACGCAGTATTTT

D: NA
size: NA
J: TRBJ2-5
length: 13
V: TRBV13
CDR3: CASTESPQETQYF
DNA: TGTGCCAGCACCGAGTCTCCACAAGAGACCCAGTACTTC

D: TRBD2
size: once
J: TRBJ2-7
length: 15
V: TRBV7-2
CDR3: CASSPTSGGLYEQYF
DNA: TGTGCCAGCAGCCCGACTAGCGGGGGACTCTACGAGCAGTACTTC

D: NA
size: NA
J: TRBJ2-2
length: 16
V: TRBV7-9
CDR3: CASSFQPGTNTGELFF
DNA: TGTGCCAGCAGCTTTCAGCCAGGGACGAACACCGGGGAGCTGTTTTTT

D: TRBD1
size: NA
J: TRBJ1-6
length: 14
V: TRBV5-1
CDR3: CASSLRQGDSPLHF
DNA: TGCGCCAGCAGCTTACGACAGGGGGATTCACCCCTCCACTTT

D: TRBD1
size: NA
J: TRBJ1-1
length: 15
V: TRBV7-2
CDR3: CASSQGQGGSTEAFF
DNA: TGTGCCAGCAGCCAAGGACAGGGTGGAAGTACTGAAGCTTTCTTT

D: TRBD1
size: NA
J: TRBJ2-7
length: 14
V: TRBV27
CDR3: CASTAPGQVYEQYF
DNA: TGTGCCAGTACCGCCCCGGGACAGGTTTACGAGCAGTACTTC

D: NA
size: few
J: TRBJ2-7
length: 10
V: TRBV5-1
CDR3: CASSNYEQYF
DNA: TGCGCCAGCAGCAACTACGAGCAGTACTTC

D: NA
size: NA
J: TRBJ2-1
length: 18
V: TRBV15
CDR3: CATSRDRIAPYWYNEQFF
DNA: TGTGCCACCAGCAGAGATAGGATAGCGCCGTACTGGTACAATGAGCAGTTCTTC

D: NA
size: NA
J: TRBJ2-7
length: 17
V: TRBV7-9
CDR3: CASSFRSWKKSSYEQYF
DNA: TGTGCCAGCAGCTTTCGTTCTTGGAAAAAGAGCTCCTACGAGCAGTACTTC

D: TRBD2
size: NA
J: TRBJ2-1
length: 13
V: TRBV30
CDR3: CAWSILAGGEQFF
DNA: TGTGCCTGGAGTATTCTAGCGGGAGGTGAGCAGTTCTTC

D: TRBD1
size: NA
J: TRBJ2-1
length: 14
V: TRBV13
CDR3: CASLGQGRNNEQFF
DNA: TGTGCCAGTCTGGGACAGGGTAGGAACAATGAGCAGTTCTTC

D: TRBD1
size: NA
J: TRBJ1-5
length: 13
V: TRBV27
CDR3: CASSPGQDQPQHF
DNA: TGTGCCAGCAGCCCCGGACAGGATCAGCCCCAGCATTTT